This is a list of T cell receptor beta chains from one sample in a study of T cell responses to AZD1222 COVID-19 vaccine. The repertoire was sequenced with immunoSEQ multiplex PCR; TCRdb's copy has only in-frame clones and lacks some. The sample consists of 180,000 or so clones, 94% of them appearing once. Here the sequenced sample was peripheral blood, taken on day 0 of AZD1222 vaccination. These TCRs come from an adult in good health. CDR3s include the opening cysteine and the closing phenylalanine or tryptophan. Fields, in order: CDR3 protein, V gene.

cdr3_aa: CASSRTGMRELFF; v_call: TRBV12-3/TRBV12-4
cdr3_aa: CASSRTGRSKETQYF; v_call: TRBV27
cdr3_aa: CASSLDRMNTEAFF; v_call: TRBV4-1
cdr3_aa: CASSQDREAGYTF; v_call: TRBV7-8
cdr3_aa: CAISDAGTNYGYTF; v_call: TRBV10-3
cdr3_aa: CASSPGTSGRHTGELFF; v_call: TRBV6-2/TRBV6-3
cdr3_aa: CASSPSGGSTEAFF; v_call: TRBV6-4
cdr3_aa: CASSLRAVNNEQFF; v_call: TRBV5-1
cdr3_aa: CASSLVASGSHTDTQYF; v_call: TRBV5-4
cdr3_aa: CASRISQDGEAFF; v_call: TRBV28
cdr3_aa: CASSLRTGQVLNTEAFF; v_call: TRBV7-9
cdr3_aa: CASSLRAPATSTDTQYF; v_call: TRBV27
cdr3_aa: CASSPPYTSGNTIYF; v_call: TRBV5-1
cdr3_aa: CASSEGVLVGDEQFF; v_call: TRBV6-1
cdr3_aa: CASSEFDPRASPLHF; v_call: TRBV6-1
cdr3_aa: CATSRGNSGRTGELFF; v_call: TRBV15
cdr3_aa: CASSDRGRVAHNSPLHF; v_call: TRBV2
cdr3_aa: CASSPGTTSNSPLHF; v_call: TRBV6-5
cdr3_aa: CATEGDRHNEQFF; v_call: TRBV24-1
cdr3_aa: CASSLFETREAFF; v_call: TRBV11-3
cdr3_aa: CSVLGGGRSYEQYF; v_call: TRBV29-1
cdr3_aa: CASSGSYQYGNEKLFF; v_call: TRBV6-1
cdr3_aa: CASSKTPDSYSGANVLTF; v_call: TRBV7-8
cdr3_aa: CASSERGVGGNTIYF; v_call: TRBV19
cdr3_aa: CSASPGATNQPQHF; v_call: TRBV20-1
cdr3_aa: CASSLEVRSPLHF; v_call: TRBV12-3/TRBV12-4
cdr3_aa: CASSEAANYGYTF; v_call: TRBV6-1
cdr3_aa: CATSRDRGRETQYF; v_call: TRBV15
cdr3_aa: CSVDIQTSGRAREQFF; v_call: TRBV29-1
cdr3_aa: CAIGRRDLSTDTQYF; v_call: TRBV10-3
cdr3_aa: CASSNRQQRLQGWPQHF; v_call: TRBV27
cdr3_aa: CASSLSGLAGGGEQFF; v_call: TRBV11-3
cdr3_aa: CATFPGQRISEAFF; v_call: TRBV6-5
cdr3_aa: CASGYEQYF; v_call: TRBV28
cdr3_aa: CASSLTAGGTDTQYF; v_call: TRBV5-4
cdr3_aa: CASSNFRIRGGGAYNEQFF; v_call: TRBV5-4
cdr3_aa: CAISETQGPSYGYTF; v_call: TRBV10-3
cdr3_aa: CASSQSAPWTQYF; v_call: TRBV3-1/TRBV3-2
cdr3_aa: CASSQKGLAGGGDTQYF; v_call: TRBV4-1
cdr3_aa: CASSPGGTGRNQPQHF; v_call: TRBV5-1
cdr3_aa: CASSDHYQPQHF; v_call: TRBV2
cdr3_aa: CASSPRGGSYNEQFF; v_call: TRBV19
cdr3_aa: CASSYGGPKNTEAFF; v_call: TRBV5-4
cdr3_aa: CASSLVGRADTQYF; v_call: TRBV5-1
cdr3_aa: CASSLAREWYNEQFF; v_call: TRBV5-1
cdr3_aa: CASSGASGNEQFF; v_call: TRBV5-4
cdr3_aa: CASSSQGADTEAFF; v_call: TRBV5-1
cdr3_aa: CASSALGEGSSPLHF; v_call: TRBV13
cdr3_aa: CASSQGDRPGNTIYF; v_call: TRBV4-2
cdr3_aa: CASSLRLAGEQFF; v_call: TRBV3-1/TRBV3-2
cdr3_aa: CASSLYLGQADTQYF; v_call: TRBV5-1
cdr3_aa: CSVNTGTREQFF; v_call: TRBV29-1
cdr3_aa: CASSETEIRQFF; v_call: TRBV6-1